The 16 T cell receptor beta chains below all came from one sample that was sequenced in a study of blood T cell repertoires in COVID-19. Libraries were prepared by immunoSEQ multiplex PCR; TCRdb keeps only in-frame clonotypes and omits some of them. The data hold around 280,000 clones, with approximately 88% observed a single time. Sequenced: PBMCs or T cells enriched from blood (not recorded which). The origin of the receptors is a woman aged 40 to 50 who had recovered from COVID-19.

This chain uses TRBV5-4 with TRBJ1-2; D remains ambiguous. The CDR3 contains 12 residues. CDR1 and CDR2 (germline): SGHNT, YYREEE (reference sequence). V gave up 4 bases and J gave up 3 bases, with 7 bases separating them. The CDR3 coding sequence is TGTGCCAGCAGCGCAACTGACTATGGCTACACCTTC. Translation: CASSATDYGYTF.

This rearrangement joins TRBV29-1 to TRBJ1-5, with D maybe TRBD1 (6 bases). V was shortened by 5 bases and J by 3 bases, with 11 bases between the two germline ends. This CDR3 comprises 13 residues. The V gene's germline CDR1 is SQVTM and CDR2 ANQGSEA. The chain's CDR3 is CSVSDRINQPQHF. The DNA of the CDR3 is TGCAGCGTTTCCGACAGGATCAATCAGCCCCAGCATTTT.

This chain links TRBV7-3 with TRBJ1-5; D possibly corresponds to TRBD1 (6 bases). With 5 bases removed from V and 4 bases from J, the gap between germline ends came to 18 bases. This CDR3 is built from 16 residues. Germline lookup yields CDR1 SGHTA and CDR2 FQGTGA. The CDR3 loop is CASSRKGGARNQPQHF. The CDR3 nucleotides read TGTGCCAGCAGCAGGAAAGGGGGGGCTCGGAATCAGCCCCAGCATTTT.

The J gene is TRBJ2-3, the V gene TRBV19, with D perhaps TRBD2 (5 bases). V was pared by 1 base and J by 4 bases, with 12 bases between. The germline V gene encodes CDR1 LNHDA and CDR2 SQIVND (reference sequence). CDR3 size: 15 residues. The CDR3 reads CASSIGVAWADTQYF. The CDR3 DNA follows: TGTGCCAGTAGTATAGGTGTAGCGTGGGCAGATACGCAGTATTTT. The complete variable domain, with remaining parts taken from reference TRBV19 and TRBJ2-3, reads DGGITQSPKYLFRKEGQNVTLSCEQNLNHDAMYWYRQDPGQGLRLIYYSQIVNDFQKGDIAEGYSVSREKKESFPLTVTSAQKNPTAFYLCASSIGVAWADTQYFGPGTRLTVL.

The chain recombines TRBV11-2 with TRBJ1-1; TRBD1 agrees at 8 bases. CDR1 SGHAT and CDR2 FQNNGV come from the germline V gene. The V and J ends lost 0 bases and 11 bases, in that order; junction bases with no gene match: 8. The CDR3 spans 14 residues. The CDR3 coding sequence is TGTGCCAGCAGCTTAGATACCGGGACAGGCGTTGCTTTCTTT. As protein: CASSLDTGTGVAFF.

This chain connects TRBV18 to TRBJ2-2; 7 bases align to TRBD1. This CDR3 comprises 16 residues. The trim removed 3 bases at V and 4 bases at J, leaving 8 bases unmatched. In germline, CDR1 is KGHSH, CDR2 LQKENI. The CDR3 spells CASSPSPGGLTGELFF. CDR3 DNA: TGTGCCAGCTCACCGTCCCCAGGGGGTCTCACCGGGGAGCTGTTTTTT.

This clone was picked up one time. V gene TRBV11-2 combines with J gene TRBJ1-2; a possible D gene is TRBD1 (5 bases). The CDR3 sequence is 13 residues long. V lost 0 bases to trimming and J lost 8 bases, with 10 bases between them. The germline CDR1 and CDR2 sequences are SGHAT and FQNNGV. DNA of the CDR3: TGTGCCAGCAGCTTAGAGGCAGGGATAGGCTACACCTTC. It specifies CASSLEAGIGYTF.

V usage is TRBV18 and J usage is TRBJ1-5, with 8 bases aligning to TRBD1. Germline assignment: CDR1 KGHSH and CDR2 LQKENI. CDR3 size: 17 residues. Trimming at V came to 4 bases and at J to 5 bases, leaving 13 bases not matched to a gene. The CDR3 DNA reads TGTGCCAGCTCACGGGCAGGGGGCGCTTCTATCTATCAGCCCCAGCATTTT. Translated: CASSRAGGASIYQPQHF.

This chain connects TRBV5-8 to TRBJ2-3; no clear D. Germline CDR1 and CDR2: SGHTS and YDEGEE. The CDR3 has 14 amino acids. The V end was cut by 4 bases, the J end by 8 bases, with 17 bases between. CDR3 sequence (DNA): TGTGCCAGCAGCGTCTCCCGTATGGCAGTTACGCAGTATTTT. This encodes CASSVSRMAVTQYF.

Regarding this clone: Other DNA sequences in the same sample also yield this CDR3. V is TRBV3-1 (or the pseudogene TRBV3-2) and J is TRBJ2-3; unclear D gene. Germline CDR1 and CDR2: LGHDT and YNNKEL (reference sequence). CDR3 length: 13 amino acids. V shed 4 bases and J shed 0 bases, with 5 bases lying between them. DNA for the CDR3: TGTGCCAGCAGCCTTTCGAGCACAGATACGCAGTATTTT. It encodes CASSLSSTDTQYF.

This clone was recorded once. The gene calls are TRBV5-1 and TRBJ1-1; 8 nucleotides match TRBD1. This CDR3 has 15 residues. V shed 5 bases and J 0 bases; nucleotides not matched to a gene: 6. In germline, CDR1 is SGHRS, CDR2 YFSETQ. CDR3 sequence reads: CASRGAGGLNTEAFF. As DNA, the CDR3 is TGCGCCAGCAGGGGGGCAGGGGGCTTGAACACTGAAGCTTTCTTT.

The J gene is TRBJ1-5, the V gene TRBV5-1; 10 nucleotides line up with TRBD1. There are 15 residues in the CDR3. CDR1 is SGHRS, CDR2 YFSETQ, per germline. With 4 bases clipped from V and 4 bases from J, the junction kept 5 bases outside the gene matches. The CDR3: CASSEGQGRNQPQHF. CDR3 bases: TGCGCCAGCAGCGAGGGACAGGGGAGAAATCAGCCCCAGCATTTT.

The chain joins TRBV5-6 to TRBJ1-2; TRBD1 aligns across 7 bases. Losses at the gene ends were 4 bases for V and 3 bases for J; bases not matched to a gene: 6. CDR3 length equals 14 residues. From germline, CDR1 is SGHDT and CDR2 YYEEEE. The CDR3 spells CASSHGTDDYGYTF. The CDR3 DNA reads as TGTGCCAGCAGCCACGGGACAGACGACTATGGCTACACCTTC.

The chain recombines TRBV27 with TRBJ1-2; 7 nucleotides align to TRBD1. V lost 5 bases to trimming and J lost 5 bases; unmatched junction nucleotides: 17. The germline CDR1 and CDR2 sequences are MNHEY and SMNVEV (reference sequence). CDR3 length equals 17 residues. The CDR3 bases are TGTGCCAGCAGTACCCAATACCATGGACAGGCGAGGTATGGCTACACCTTC. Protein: CASSTQYHGQARYGYTF.

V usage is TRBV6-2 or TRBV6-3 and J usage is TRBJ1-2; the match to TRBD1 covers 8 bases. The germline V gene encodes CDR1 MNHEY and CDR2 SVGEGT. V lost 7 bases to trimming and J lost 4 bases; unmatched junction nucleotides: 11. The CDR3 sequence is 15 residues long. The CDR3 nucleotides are TGTGCCAGCACCCCCTCGGACAGGGATGCCTATGGCTACACCTTC. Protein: CASTPSDRDAYGYTF.

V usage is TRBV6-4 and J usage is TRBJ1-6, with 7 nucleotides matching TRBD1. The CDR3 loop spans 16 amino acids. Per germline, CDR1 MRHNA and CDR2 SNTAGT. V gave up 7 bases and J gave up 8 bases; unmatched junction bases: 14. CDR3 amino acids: CASILPRQGVDSPLHF. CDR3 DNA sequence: TGTGCCAGCATACTCCCCCGGCAGGGGGTAGATTCACCCCTCCACTTT.